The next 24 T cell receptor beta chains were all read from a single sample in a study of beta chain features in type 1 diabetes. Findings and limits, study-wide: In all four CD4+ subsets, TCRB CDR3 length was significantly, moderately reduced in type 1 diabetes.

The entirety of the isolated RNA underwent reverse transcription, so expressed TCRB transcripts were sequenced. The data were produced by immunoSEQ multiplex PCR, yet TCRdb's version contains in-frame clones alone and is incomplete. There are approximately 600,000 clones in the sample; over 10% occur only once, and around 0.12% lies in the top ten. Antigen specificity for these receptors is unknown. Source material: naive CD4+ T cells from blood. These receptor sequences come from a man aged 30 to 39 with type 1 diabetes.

CDR3 in amino acids: CASSRPWADTQYF. Here the CDR3 DNA reads TGTGCCAGCAGTCGACCCTGGGCGGATACGCAGTATTTT. V usage is TRBV25-1 and J usage is TRBJ2-3; D not certain. This CDR3 has 13 amino acids. V gave up 5 bases and J gave up 6 bases, with 12 bases separating them. CDR1 is MGHDK, CDR2 SYGVNS, per germline.

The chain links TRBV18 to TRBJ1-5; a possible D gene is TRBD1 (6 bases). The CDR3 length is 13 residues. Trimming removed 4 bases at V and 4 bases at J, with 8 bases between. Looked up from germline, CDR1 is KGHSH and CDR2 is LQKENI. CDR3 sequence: CASSRGANQPQHF. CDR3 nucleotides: TGTGCCAGCTCACGGGGGGCGAATCAGCCCCAGCATTTT.

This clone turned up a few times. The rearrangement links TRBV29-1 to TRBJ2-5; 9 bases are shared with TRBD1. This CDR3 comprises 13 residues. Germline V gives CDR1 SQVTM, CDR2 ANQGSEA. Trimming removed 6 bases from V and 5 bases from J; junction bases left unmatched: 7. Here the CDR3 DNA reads TGCAGCGTCGGGACAGGGACATACGAGACCCAGTACTTC. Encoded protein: CSVGTGTYETQYF. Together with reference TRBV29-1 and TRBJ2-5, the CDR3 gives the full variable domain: SAVISQKPSRDICQRGTSLTIQCQVDSQVTMMFWYRQQPGQSLTLIATANQGSEATYESGFVIDKFPISRPNLTFSTLTVSNMSPEDSSIYLCSVGTGTYETQYFGPGTRLLVL.

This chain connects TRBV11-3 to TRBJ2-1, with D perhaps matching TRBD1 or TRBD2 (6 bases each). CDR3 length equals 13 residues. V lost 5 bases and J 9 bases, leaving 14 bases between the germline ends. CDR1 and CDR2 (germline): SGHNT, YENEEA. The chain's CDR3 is CASSAPGAGEQFF. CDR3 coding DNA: TGTGCCAGCAGCGCCCCGGGGGCAGGTGAGCAGTTCTTC. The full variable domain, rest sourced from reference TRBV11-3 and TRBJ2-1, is EAGVVQSPRYKIIEKKQPVAFWCNPISGHNTLYWYLQNLGQGPELLIRYENEEAVDDSQLPKDRFSAERLKGVDSTLKIQPAELGDSAVYLCASSAPGAGEQFFGPGTRLTVL.

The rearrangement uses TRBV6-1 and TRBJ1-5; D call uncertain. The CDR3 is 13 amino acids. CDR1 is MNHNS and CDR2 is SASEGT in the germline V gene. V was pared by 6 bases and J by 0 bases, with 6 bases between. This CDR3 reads CASRAGSNQPQHF. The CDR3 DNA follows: TGTGCCAGCAGGGCAGGTAGCAATCAGCCCCAGCATTTT.

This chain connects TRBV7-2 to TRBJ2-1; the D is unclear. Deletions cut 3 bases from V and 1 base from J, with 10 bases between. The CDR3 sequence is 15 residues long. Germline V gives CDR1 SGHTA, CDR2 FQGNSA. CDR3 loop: CASSFQRGSYNEQFF. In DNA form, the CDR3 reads TGTGCCAGCAGCTTCCAGCGCGGATCCTACAATGAGCAGTTCTTC.

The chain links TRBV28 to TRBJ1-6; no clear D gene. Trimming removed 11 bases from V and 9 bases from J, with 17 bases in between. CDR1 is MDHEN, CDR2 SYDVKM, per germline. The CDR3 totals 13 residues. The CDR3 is CAGRRELGSPLHF. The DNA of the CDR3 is TGTGCCGGCCGGCGGGAATTGGGTTCACCCCTCCACTTT.

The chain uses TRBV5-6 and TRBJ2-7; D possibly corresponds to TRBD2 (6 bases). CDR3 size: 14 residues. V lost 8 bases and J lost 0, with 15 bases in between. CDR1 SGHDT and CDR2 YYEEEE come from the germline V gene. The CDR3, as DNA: TGTGCCAGTGCGCAGGAGGGGCGCTCCTACGAGCAGTACTTC. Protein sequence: CASAQEGRSYEQYF.

This CDR3 is CASSFRLRYGYTF. The CDR3 nucleotides are TGTGCCAGCAGTTTCAGGTTACGTTATGGCTACACCTTC. The genes are TRBV28 and TRBJ1-2, with D hard to call. The CDR3 sequence is 13 residues long. Deletions cut 3 bases from V and 5 bases from J, with 10 bases between. CDR1 and CDR2 (germline): MDHEN, SYDVKM.

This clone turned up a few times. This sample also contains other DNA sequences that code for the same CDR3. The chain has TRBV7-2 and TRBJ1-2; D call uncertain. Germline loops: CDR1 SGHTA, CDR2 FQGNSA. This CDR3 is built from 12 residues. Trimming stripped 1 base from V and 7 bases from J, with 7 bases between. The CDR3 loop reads CASSLEAGGYTF. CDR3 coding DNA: TGTGCCAGCAGCTTAGAAGCGGGTGGCTACACCTTC.

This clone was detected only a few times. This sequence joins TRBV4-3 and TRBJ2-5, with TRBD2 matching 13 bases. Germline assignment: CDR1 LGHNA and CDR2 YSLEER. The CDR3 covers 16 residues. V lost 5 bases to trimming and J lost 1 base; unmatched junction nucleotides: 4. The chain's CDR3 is CASSFRLAGGQETQYF. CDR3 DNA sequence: TGCGCCAGCAGCTTTCGACTAGCGGGGGGCCAAGAGACCCAGTACTTC.

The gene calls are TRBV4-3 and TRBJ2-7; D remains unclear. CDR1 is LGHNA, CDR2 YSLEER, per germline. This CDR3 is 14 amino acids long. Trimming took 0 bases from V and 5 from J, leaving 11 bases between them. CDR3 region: CASSQDLGINEQYF. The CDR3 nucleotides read TGCGCCAGCAGCCAAGATTTGGGGATAAACGAGCAGTACTTC.

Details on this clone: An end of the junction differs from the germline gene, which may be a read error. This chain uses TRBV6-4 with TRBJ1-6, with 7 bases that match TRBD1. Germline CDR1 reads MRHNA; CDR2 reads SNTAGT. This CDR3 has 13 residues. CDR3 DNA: TGTGCCAGCACTGACAGGGTGGGGTCACCCCTCCACTTT. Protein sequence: CASTDRVGSPLHF.

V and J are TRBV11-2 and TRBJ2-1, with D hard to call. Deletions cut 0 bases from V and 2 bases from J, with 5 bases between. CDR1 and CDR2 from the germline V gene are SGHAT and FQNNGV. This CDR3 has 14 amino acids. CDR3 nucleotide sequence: TGTGCCAGCAGCTTAGAAGCGACCTACAATGAGCAGTTCTTC. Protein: CASSLEATYNEQFF.

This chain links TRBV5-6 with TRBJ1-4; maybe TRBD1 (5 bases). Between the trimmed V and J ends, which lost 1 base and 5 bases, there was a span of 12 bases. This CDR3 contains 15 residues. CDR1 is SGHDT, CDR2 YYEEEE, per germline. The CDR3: CASSLFRGANEKLFF. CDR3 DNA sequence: TGTGCCAGCAGCTTGTTTCGTGGGGCAAATGAAAAACTGTTTTTT.

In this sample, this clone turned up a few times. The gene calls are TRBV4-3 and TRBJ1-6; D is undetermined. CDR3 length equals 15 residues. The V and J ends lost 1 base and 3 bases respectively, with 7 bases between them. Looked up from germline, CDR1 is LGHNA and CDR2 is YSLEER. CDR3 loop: CASSQGPGYNSPLHF. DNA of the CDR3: TGCGCCAGCAGCCAAGGCCCAGGCTATAATTCACCCCTCCACTTT.

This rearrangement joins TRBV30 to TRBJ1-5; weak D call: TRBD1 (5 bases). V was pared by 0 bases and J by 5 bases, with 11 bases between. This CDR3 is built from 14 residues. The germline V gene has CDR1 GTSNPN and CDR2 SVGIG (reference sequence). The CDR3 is CAWSVQGTHQPQHF. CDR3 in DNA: TGTGCCTGGAGTGTACAAGGGACGCATCAGCCCCAGCATTTT. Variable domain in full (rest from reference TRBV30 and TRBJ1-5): SQTIHQWPATLVQPVGSPLSLECTVEGTSNPNLYWYRQAAGRGLQLLFYSVGIGQISSEVPQNLSASRPQDRQFILSSKKLLLSDSGFYLCAWSVQGTHQPQHFGDGTRLSIL.

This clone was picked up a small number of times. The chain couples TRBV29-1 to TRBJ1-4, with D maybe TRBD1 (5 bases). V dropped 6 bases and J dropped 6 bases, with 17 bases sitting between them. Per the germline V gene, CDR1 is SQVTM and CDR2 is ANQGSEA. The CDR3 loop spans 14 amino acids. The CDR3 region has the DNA TGCAGCGTCACAGGAGGATTAGGGGATGAAAAACTGTTTTTT. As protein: CSVTGGLGDEKLFF.

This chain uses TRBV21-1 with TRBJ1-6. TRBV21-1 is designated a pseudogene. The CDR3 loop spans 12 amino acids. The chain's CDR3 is CASSKAGLALHF. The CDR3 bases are TGTGCCAGCAGCAAAGCGGGACTAGCCCTCCACTTT.

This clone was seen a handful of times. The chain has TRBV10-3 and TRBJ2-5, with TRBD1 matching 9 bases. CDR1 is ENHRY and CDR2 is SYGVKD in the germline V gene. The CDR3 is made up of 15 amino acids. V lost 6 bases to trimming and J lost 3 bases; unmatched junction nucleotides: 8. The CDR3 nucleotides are TGTGCCATCAGATCCCGGGGACAGGGAGAAGAGACCCAGTACTTC. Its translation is CAIRSRGQGEETQYF.

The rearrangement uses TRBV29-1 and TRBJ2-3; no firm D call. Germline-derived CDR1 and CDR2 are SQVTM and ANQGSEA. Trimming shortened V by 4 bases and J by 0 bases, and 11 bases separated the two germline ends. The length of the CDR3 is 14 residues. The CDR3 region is CSVVQATSTDTQYF. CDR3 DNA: TGCAGCGTTGTGCAGGCGACTAGCACAGATACGCAGTATTTT.

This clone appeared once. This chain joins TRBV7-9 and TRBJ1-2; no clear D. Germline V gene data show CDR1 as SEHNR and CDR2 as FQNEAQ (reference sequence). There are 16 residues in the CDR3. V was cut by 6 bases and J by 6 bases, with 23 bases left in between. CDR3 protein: CASSLPGKKASDGYTF. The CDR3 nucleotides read TGTGCCAGCAGTTTACCGGGGAAGAAGGCAAGCGATGGCTACACCTTC.

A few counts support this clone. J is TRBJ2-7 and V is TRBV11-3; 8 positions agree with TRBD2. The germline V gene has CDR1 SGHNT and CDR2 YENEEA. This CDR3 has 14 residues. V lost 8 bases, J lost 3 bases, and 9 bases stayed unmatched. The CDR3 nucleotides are TGTGCCAGCGGCGACGGGAGGGGGTACTACGAGCAGTACTTC. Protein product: CASGDGRGYYEQYF.

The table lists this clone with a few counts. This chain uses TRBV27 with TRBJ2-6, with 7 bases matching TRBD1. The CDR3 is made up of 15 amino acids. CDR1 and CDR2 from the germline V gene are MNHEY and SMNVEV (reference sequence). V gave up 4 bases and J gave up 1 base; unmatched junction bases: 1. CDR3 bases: TGTGCCAGCAGTTCGACAGGGTCTGGGGCCAACGTCCTGACTTTC. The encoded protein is CASSSTGSGANVLTF.